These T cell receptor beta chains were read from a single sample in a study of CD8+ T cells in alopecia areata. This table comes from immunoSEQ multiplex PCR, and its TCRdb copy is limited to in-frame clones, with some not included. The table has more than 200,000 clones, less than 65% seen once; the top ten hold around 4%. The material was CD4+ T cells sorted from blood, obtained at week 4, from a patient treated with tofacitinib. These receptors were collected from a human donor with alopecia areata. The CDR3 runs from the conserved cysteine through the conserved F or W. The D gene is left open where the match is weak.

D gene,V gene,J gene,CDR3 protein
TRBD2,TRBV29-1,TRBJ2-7,CSVKRGASYEQYF
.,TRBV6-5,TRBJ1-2,CASSYRGSHGYTF
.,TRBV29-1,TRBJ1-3,CSVHVPGNTIYF
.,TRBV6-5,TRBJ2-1,CASSSSSEQFF
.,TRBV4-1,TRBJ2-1,CASSPTLARSNEQFF
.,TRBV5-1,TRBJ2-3,CASSSLTGSTDTQYF
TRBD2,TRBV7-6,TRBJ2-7,CASSSQTYAGLAPTSEQYF
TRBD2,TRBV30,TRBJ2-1,CAWTGGPSNEQFF
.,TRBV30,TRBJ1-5,CAWSVGRRANQPQHF
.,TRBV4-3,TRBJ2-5,CASSQDSRTGTQYF
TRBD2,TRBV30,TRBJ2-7,CAWSAPLAALYEQYF
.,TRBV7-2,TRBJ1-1,CASTSGLEAFF
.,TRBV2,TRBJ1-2,CASSPEADYYGYTF
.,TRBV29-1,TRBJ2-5,CSVDRQGQETQYF
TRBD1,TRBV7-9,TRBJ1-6,CASSLTGGRENSPLHF
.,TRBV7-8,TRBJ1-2,CASSLSGGAYNYGYTF
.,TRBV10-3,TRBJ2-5,CAISEGQTQETQYF
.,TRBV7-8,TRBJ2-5,CASTTRQTETQYF
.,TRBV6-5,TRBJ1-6,CASSYRSRSNNSPLHF
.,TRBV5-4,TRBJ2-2,CASSLVRISGPVDTGELFF
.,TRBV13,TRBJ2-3,CASSAEVGTQYF
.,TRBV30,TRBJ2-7,CAWNYRSYEQYF
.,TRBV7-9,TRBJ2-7,CASSQSGAYEQYF
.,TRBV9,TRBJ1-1,CASSVEQRNTEAFF
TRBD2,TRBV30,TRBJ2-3,CAWDSGGREDTQYF
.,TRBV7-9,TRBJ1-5,CASSLSPNQPQHF
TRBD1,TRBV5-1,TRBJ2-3,CASSSMGQGVDTQYF
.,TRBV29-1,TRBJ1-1,CSVEGSLNTEAFF
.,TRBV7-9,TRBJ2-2,CAAPDGTSNTGELFF
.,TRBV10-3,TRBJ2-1,CAISPGLGTSYNEQFF
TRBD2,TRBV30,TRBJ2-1,CAWSHGTSDEQFF
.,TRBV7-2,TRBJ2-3,CASSQTGYTDTQYF
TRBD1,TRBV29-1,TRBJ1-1,CSDRGNTEAFF
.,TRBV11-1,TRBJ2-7,CASSAGLQGGQYF
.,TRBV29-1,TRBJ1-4,CSGTDSPNEKLFF
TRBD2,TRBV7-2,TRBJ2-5,CASSSGLAGQETQYF
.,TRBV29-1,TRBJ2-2,CSVRKKGMNTGELFF
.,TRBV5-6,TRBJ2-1,CASILTGSFYNEQFF
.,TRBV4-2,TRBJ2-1,CASSRVDNEQFF
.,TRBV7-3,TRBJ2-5,CASSLNGGQGETQYF
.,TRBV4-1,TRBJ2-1,CASSQGYSSYNEQFF
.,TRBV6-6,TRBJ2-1,CASSYFGDNEQFF
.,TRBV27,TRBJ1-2,CASSFRRPNYGYTF
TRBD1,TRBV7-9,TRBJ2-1,CASSLSWDRPNEQFF
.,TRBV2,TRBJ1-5,CASSRRNSNQPQHF
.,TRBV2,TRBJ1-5,CASSLTRSNQPQHF
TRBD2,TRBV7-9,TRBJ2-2,CASSIGWTSRTGELFF
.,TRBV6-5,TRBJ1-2,CASSSLSGGANYGYTF
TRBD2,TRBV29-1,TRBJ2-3,CSGDRVGAGASTDTQYF
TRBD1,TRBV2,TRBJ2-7,CASSPTGTGYEQYF
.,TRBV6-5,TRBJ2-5,CASSSDLGRETQYF